Described below is a single T cell receptor beta chain sequence and its context. Its matching antigen is unknown. This entry belongs to a study of cytomegalovirus exposure and HLA in healthy donors. Findings and caveats of the study: The number of N-insertions in an Asian-associated ancestry cluster was reportedly below the approximately 680-donor mean in a later analysis.

V was pared by 5 bases and J by 1 base, with 14 bases between. Germline-derived CDR1 and CDR2 are LGHNT and FRNRAP. This CDR3 has 15 amino acids. The donors were healthy bone marrow donors. 60 Vbeta and 13 Jbeta primers were used in PCR. TCRdb keeps only in-frame clones here, not all; method: immunoSEQ multiplex PCR. This sample has approximately 140,000 clones, with 65% to 80% found just once. The specimen sequenced was PBMCs. V usage is TRBV12-5 and J usage is TRBJ2-5, with D possibly TRBD2 on 6 matching bases. The TCR sequence derives from a woman in her forties or fifties in good health and CMV-seropositive. The CDR3 loop is CASGQHSGAQETQYF. The DNA of the CDR3 is TGTGCTAGTGGTCAACATTCGGGAGCCCAAGAGACCCAGTACTTC.